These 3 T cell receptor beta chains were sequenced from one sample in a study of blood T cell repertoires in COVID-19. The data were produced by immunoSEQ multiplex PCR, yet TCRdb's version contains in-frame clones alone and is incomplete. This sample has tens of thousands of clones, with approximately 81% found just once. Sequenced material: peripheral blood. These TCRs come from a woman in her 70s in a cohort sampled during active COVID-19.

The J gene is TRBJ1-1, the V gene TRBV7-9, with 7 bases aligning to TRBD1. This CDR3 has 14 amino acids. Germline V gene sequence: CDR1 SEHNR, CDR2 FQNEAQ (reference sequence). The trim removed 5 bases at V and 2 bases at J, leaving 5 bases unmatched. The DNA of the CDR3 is TGTGCCAGCAGCCCGACAGGGCTCAACACTGAAGCTTTCTTT. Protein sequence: CASSPTGLNTEAFF.

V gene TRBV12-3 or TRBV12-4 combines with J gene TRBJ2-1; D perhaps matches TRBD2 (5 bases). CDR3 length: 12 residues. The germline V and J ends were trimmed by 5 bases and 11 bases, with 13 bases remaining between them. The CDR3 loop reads CASSLSRVKQFF. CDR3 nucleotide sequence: TGTGCCAGCAGTCTTTCGAGGGTAAAGCAGTTCTTC.

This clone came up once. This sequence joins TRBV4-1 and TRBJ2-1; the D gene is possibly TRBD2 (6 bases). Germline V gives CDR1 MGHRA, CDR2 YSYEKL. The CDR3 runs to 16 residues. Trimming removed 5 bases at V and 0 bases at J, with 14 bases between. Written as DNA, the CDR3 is TGCGCCAGCAGCGTTAGCGGTAGGAGCTCCTACAATGAGCAGTTCTTC. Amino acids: CASSVSGRSSYNEQFF.